Listed here is a single T cell receptor (beta chain). Its antigen is unknown. This record belongs to a study of OX40 agonist ivuxolimab in advanced cancers. Study-level background: Patients enrolled in dose escalation were diagnosed with hepatocellular carcinoma, melanoma, renal cell or head and neck cancer. Study-level points and caveats: Antigen specificity of clonally expanded peripheral T cells was not established.

Sequencing used immunoSEQ multiplex PCR; TCRdb keeps in-frame clones, though not all of them. The sample includes 95,000 or so clones, approximately 85% of them seen just once. The CDR3 contains 14 residues. V was trimmed by 8 bases and J by 4 bases, leaving 16 bases between them. The germline CDR1 and CDR2 sequences are SNHLY and FYNNEI. The sampling schedule covered blood at baseline, cycle 4 day 1, and cycle 7 day 1. The chain recombines TRBV2 with TRBJ2-3; D assignment may be TRBD1 or TRBD2 (6 bases each). This TCR was recovered from an adult with an advanced solid tumor such as melanoma, head and neck, liver or kidney cancer. The sequences come from CD4+ or CD8+ T cells sorted from blood, collected in a trial of the OX40 agonist ivuxolimab. The CDR3 sequence: CASPGGAGADTQYF. CDR3 nucleotides: TGTGCCAGCCCCGGAGGGGCAGGGGCAGATACGCAGTATTTT.